The sequence of this TCR beta chain was determined in a study of blood T cell repertoires in COVID-19. Clones were read by immunoSEQ multiplex PCR, and TCRdb kept only the in-frame ones, dropping some. The table lists about 190,000 clones, 82% of them singletons. Per the germline V gene, CDR1 is SGHRS and CDR2 is YFSETQ. The CDR3 is 13 amino acids. Deletions cut 6 bases from V and 3 bases from J, with 12 bases between. Patients of the Seattle cohort, enrolled during active infection, were followed longitudinally. The chain employs TRBV5-1 and TRBJ1-1, with D possibly matching TRBD1 (5 bases). The origin of this receptor is a woman aged 55-69 years with COVID-19, enrolled during active disease. The sequenced sample was peripheral blood. CDR3 amino acids: CASTFTGDTEAFF. As DNA, the CDR3 is TGCGCCAGCACCTTCACAGGAGACACTGAAGCTTTCTTT.